This TCR beta chain was documented in a study of response to subunit inactivated influenza vaccine. General study findings and limits: After each seasonal influenza vaccination, few new T cells are recruited, the authors suggested.

Each CDR3 protein is one row after TCRdb ran MiXCR on the RT-PCR reads. The repertoire holds about 310,000 distinct CDR3 sequences, with 22% as singletons. A note on this clonotype: The antigen remains unidentified.

CDR1 and CDR2 from the germline V gene are LGHNA and YNFKEQ. J gave up 3 bases and V 5 bases, and 5 bases lay outside the gene matches. The CDR3 consists of 15 residues. V and J are TRBV4-2 and TRBJ1-3; TRBD1 aligns across 9 bases. The TCR comes from a man aged 50-75 years who received an inactivated influenza vaccine. The sequencing used PBMCs from blood, collected less than 22 months after vaccination. The CDR3 reads CASSSRDRDGNTIYF. CDR3 bases: TGTGCCAGCAGCTCCCGGGACAGGGATGGAAACACCATATATTTT.